This is a list of T cell receptor beta chains from one sample in a study of cytomegalovirus exposure and HLA in healthy donors. Measured with immunoSEQ multiplex PCR; TCRdb has only the in-frame clones, and not every one. In the table there are over 85,000 clones, 6% to 9% of which are singletons. Material: PBMCs. These receptors all stem from a man aged 45 to 65 in good health and CMV-seronegative. CDR3s include the opening cysteine and the closing phenylalanine or tryptophan. A D gene is named only where the DNA matches it firmly. Clone size is stated in some rows and not others, as once, few, many or a class when expanded.

j_call v_call d_call clone_size cdr3_nt cdr3_aa
TRBJ2-7 TRBV20-1 - - TGCAGTGCTAGAGAGGGGCCCGAGCAGTACTTC CSAREGPEQYF
TRBJ1-1 TRBV28 - - TGTGCCAGCAGTTTGAGGAGTGCGGGAGCTTTCTTT CASSLRSAGAFF
TRBJ2-7 TRBV10-3 - - TGTGCCATCAGTGTCAGCAGGGGAGTCGGCGAGCAGTACTTC CAISVSRGVGEQYF
TRBJ1-5 TRBV19 - - TGTGCCAGCAGCGAAGGGGTGGGTCAGCCCCAGCATTTT CASSEGVGQPQHF
TRBJ1-2 TRBV28 - few TGTGCCAGCAGACCTACAGGTGACCATGGCTACACCTTC CASRPTGDHGYTF
TRBJ2-7 TRBV7-9 - few TGTGCCAGCAGCCGACCGGGAGCTAAAAACTTTGACGAGCAGTACTTC CASSRPGAKNFDEQYF
TRBJ2-5 TRBV29-1 TRBD1 - TGCAGCGTAATTACAGGGGGAGAGACCCAGTACTTC CSVITGGETQYF
TRBJ2-1 TRBV7-6 TRBD2 - TGTGCCAGGGAGGGACTAGCGAGCCACAATGAGCAGTTCTTC CAREGLASHNEQFF
TRBJ1-1 TRBV6-1 - - TGTGCCAGCAGTGGACAATCCGTCACTGAAGCTTTCTTT CASSGQSVTEAFF
TRBJ1-4 TRBV6-6 TRBD1 - TGTGCCAGCAGTCAGGACAGGTGGAGCGAAAAACTGTTTTTT CASSQDRWSEKLFF
TRBJ1-6 TRBV6-4 - few TGTGCCAGCAGTGACTCACTGGAGGCGGGGAATTCACCCCTCCACTTT CASSDSLEAGNSPLHF